This TCR beta chain was sequenced during a study of identical twins. TCRdb independently ran MiXCR on the 5' RACE reads; one entry per CDR3 protein. The sample consists of about 200,000 distinct CDR3 sequences, approximately 15% of them appearing once. Deletions cut 0 bases from V and 5 bases from J, with 10 bases between. CDR1 PRHDT and CDR2 FYEKMQ come from the germline V gene (reference sequence). The CDR3 is made up of 14 amino acids. These data are also associated with another study on T cells expressing NK-cell markers. From that paper: According to the study, TCR beta repertoires originated from sorted CD3+CD56+NKG2C+, CD3+CD56+NKG2C- and CD3+CD56-NKG2C+ T cells.

The material sequenced was CD8+ T cells sorted from blood. V gene TRBV13 combines with J gene TRBJ2-5; unclear D gene. This sequence originates from a woman aged 18 to 35 in good health. The CDR3 DNA reads TGTGCCAGCAGCTTAGGGGACCATAAGGAGACCCAGTACTTC. Protein: CASSLGDHKETQYF.